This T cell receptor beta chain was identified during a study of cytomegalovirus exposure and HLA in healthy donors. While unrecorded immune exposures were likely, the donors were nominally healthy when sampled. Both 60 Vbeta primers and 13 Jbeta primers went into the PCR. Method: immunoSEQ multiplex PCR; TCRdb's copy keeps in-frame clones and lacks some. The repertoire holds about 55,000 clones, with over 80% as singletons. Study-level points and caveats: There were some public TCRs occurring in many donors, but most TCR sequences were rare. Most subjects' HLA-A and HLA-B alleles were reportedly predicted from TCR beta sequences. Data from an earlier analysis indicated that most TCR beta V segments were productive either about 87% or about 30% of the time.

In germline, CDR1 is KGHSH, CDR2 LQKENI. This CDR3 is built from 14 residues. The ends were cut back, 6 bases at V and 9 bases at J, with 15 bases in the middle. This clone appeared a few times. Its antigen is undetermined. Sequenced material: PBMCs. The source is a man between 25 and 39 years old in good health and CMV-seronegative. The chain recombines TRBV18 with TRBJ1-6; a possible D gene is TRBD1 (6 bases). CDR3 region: CASSKQGGGSPLHF. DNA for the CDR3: TGTGCCAGCTCTAAACAGGGCGGTGGTTCACCCCTCCACTTT.